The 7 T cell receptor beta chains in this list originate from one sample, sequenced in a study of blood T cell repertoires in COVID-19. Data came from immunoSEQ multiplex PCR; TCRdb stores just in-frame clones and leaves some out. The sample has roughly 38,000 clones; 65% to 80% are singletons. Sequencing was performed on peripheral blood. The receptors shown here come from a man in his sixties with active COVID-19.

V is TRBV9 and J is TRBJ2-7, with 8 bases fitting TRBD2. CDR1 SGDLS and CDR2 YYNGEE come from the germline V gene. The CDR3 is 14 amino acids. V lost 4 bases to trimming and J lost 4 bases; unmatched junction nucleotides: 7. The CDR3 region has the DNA TGTGCCAGCAGCCAGGGACTAGTCTGGTACGAGCAGTACTTC. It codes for CASSQGLVWYEQYF.

In DNA, the CDR3 is TGTGCCAGCAGCTTCCGGGCCCCGGACAGCTATAATTCACCCCTCCACTTT. This encodes CASSFRAPDSYNSPLHF. The chain uses TRBV7-2 and TRBJ1-6, with D tentatively TRBD1 (6 bases). The CDR3 is 17 residues long. Trimming cost V 3 bases and J 3 bases, with 15 bases left between them. Germline V lookup: CDR1 SGHTA, CDR2 FQGNSA.

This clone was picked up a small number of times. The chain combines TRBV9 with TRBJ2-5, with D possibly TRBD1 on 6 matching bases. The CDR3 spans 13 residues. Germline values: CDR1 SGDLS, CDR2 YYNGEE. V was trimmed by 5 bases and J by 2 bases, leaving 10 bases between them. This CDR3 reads CASSYGQQETQYF. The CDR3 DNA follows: TGTGCCAGCAGTTACGGACAGCAAGAGACCCAGTACTTC. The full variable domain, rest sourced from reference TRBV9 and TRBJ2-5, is DSGVTQTPKHLITATGQRVTLRCSPRSGDLSVYWYQQSLDQGLQFLIQYYNGEERAKGNILERFSAQQFPDLHSELNLSSLELGDSALYFCASSYGQQETQYFGPGTRLLVL.

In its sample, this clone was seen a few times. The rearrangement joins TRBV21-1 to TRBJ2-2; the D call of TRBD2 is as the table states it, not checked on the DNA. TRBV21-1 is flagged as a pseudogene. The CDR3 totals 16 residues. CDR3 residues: CARGLAGVGDTGELFF. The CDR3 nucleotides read TGTGCCAGGGGACTAGCGGGAGTCGGGGACACCGGGGAGCTGTTTTTT.

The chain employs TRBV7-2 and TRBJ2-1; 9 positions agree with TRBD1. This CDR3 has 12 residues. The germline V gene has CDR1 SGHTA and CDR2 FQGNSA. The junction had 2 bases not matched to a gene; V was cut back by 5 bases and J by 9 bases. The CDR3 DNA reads TGTGCCAGCAGCGGGACAGGGTTTGAGCAGTTCTTC. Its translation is CASSGTGFEQFF. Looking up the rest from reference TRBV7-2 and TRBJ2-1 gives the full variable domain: GAGVSQSPSNKVTEKGKDVELRCDPISGHTALYWYRQSLGQGLEFLIYFQGNSAPDKSGLPSDRFSAERTGGSVSTLTIQRTQQEDSAVYLCASSGTGFEQFFGPGTRLTVL.

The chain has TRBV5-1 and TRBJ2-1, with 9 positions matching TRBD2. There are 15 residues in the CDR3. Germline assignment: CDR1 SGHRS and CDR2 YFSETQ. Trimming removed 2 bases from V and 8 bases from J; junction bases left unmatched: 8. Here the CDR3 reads CASSLGLAGPDEQFF. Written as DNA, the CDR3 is TGCGCCAGCAGCTTAGGGCTAGCGGGGCCCGATGAGCAGTTCTTC.

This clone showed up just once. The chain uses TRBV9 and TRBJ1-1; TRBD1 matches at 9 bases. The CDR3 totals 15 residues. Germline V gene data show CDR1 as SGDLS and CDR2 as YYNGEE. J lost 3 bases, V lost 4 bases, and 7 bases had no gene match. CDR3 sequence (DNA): TGTGCCAGCAGCTCCGGGACAGGGAGAGACACTGAAGCTTTCTTT. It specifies CASSSGTGRDTEAFF.